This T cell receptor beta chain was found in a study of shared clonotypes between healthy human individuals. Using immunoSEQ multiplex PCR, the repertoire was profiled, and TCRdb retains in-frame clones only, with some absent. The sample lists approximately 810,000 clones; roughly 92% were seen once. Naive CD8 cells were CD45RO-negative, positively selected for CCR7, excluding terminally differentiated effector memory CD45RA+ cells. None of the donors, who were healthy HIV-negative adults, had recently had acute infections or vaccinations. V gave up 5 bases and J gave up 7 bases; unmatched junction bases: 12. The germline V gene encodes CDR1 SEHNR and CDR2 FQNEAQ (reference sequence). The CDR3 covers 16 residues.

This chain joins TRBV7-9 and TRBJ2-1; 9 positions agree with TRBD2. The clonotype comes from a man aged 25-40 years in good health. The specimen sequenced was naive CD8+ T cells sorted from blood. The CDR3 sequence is CASSNLVAGARNEQFF. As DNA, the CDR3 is TGTGCCAGCAGCAATCTCGTAGCGGGAGCGCGGAATGAGCAGTTCTTC.